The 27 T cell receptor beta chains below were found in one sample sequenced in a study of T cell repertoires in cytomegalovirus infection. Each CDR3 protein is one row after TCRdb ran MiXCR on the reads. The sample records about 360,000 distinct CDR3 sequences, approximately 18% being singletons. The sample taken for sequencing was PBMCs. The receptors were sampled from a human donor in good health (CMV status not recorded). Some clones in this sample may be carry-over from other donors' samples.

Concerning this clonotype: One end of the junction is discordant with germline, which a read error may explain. The CDR3 DNA follows: TGTGCCAGCAGCTCGGGTCAGTACAATCAGACCCAGCATTTT. This encodes CASSSGQYNQTQHF. The V call is TRBV6-8, the J call TRBJ1-5; D remains ambiguous. The CDR3 totals 14 residues. Germline CDR1 reads MNHGY; CDR2 reads SAAAGT.

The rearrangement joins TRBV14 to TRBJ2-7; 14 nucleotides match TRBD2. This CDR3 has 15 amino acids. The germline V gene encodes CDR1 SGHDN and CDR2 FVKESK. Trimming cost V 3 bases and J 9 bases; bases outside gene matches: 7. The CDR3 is CASSQGTSGSRGQYF. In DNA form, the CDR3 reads TGTGCCAGCAGCCAGGGGACTAGCGGGAGCCGAGGGCAGTACTTC.

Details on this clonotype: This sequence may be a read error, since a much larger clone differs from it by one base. This CDR3 reads CASSQYVGSRETQYF. For the CDR3, the DNA is TGCGCCAGCAGCCAATACGTGGGATCGCGGGAGACCCAGTACTTC. V and J are TRBV4-3 and TRBJ2-5, with D uncertain. V was clipped by 2 bases and J by 5 bases, with 15 bases between them. The CDR3 consists of 15 residues. Germline V lookup: CDR1 LGHNA, CDR2 YSLEER.

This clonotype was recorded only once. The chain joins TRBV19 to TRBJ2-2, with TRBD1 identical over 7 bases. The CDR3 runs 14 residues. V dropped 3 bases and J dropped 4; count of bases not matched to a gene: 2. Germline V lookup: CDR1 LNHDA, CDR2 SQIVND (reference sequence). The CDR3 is CASSIAGGTGELFF. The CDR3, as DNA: TGTGCCAGTAGTATTGCAGGGGGCACCGGGGAGCTGTTTTTT.

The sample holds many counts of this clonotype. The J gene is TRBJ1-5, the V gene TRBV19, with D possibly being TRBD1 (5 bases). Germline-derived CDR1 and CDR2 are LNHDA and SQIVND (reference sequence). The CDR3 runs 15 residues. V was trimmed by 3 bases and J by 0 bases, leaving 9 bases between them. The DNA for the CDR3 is TGTGCCAGTAGTATCGGGGGAAATAGCAATCAGCCCCAGCATTTT. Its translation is CASSIGGNSNQPQHF.

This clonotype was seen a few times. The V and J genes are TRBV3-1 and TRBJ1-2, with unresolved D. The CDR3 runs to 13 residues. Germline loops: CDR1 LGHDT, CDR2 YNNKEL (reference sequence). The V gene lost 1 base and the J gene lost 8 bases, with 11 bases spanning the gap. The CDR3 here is CASSQGRTSGYTF. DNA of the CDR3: TGTGCCAGCAGCCAAGGTCGGACCAGCGGCTACACCTTC.

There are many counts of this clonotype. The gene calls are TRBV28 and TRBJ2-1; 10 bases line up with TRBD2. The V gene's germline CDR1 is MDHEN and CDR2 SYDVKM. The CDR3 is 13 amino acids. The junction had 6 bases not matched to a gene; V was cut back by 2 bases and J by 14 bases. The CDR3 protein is CASSLLASGGEFF. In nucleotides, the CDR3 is TGTGCCAGCAGTTTACTGGCTAGCGGGGGAGAGTTCTTC.

The CDR3 bases are TGTGCCAGCAGACTACAGGGTAGCACAGATACGCAGTATTTT. This codes for CASRLQGSTDTQYF. This rearrangement joins TRBV6-1 to TRBJ2-3; the D gene is possibly TRBD1 (6 bases). The CDR3 extends over 14 amino acids. V dropped 6 bases and J dropped 0 bases, with 10 bases sitting between them. In germline, CDR1 is MNHNS, CDR2 SASEGT.

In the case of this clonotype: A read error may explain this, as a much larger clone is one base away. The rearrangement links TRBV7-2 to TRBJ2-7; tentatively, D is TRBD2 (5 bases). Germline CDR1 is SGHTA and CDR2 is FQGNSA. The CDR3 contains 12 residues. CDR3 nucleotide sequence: TGTGGCAGCAGCGAGACTTCTTTCGGGAAGTACTTC. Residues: CGSSETSFGKYF. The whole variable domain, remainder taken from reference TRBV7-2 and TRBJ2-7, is GAGVSQSPSNKVTEKGKDVELRCDPISGHTALYWYRQSLGQGLEFLIYFQGNSAPDKSGLPSDRFSAERTGGSVSTLTIQRTQQEDSAVYLCGSSETSFGKYFGPGTRLTVT.

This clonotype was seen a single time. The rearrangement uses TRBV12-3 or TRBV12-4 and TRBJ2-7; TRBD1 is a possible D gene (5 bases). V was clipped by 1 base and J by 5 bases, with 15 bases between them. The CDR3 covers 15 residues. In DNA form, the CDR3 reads TGTGCCAGCAGTTTAGGACAGACAAACACCCACGAGCAGTACTTC. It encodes CASSLGQTNTHEQYF.

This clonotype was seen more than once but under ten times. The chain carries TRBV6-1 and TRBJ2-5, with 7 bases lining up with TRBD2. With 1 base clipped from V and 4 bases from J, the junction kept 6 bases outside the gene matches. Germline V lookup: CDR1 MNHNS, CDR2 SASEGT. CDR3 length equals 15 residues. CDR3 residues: CASSEDEASGETQYF. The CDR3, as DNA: TGTGCCAGCAGTGAAGACGAGGCTAGCGGAGAGACCCAGTACTTC.

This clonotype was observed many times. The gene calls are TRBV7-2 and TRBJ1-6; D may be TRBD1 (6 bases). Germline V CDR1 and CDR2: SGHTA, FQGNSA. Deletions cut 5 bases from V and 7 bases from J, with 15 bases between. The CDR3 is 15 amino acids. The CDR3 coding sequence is TGTGCCAGCAGCCCCCAGGCAGGGGCAAATTCACCCCTCCACTTT. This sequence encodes CASSPQAGANSPLHF.

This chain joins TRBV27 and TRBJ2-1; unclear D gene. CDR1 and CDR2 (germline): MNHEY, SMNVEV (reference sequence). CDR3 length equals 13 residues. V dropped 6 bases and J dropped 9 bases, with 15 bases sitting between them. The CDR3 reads CASSPRVLGEQFF. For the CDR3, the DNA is TGTGCCAGCAGCCCCCGCGTGCTGGGTGAGCAGTTCTTC.

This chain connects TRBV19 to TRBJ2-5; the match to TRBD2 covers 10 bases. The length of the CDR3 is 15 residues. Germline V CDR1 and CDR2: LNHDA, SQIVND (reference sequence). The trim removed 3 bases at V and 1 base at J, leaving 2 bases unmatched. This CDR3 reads CASSIGLAAQETQYF. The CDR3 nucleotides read TGTGCCAGTAGTATTGGACTAGCGGCCCAAGAGACCCAGTACTTC.

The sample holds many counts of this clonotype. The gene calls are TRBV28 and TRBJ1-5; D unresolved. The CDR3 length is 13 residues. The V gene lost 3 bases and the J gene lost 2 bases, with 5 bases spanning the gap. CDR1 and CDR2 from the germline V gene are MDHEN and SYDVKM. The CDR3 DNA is TGTGCCAGCAGTTTCCAGCGCAATCAGCCCCAGCATTTT. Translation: CASSFQRNQPQHF.

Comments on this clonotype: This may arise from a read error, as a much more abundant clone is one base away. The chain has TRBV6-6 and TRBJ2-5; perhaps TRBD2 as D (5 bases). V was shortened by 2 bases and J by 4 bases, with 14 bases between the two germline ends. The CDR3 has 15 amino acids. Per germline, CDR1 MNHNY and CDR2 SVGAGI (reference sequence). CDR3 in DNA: TGTGCCAGCAGTTACACCGGGGAGCCACTAGAGACCCAGTACTTC. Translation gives CASSYTGEPLETQYF.

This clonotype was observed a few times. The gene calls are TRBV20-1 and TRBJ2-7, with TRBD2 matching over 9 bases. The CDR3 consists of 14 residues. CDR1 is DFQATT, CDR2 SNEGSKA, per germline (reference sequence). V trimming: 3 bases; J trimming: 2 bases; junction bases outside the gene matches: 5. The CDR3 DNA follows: TGCAGTGCTAGGAGCGGGGGGAAAACCTACGAGCAGTACTTC. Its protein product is CSARSGGKTYEQYF.

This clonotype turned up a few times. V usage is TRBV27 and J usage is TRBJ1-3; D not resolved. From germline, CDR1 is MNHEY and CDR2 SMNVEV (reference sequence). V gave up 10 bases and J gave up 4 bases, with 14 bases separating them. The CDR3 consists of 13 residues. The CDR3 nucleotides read TGTGCCACCTCACGGAATCCAGGAAACACCATATATTTT. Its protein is CATSRNPGNTIYF.

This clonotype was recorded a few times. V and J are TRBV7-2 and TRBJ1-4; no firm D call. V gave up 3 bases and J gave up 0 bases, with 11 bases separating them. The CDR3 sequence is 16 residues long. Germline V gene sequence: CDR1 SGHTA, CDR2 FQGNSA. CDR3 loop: CASSFFLGSTNEKLFF. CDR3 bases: TGTGCCAGCAGCTTTTTCTTGGGATCAACTAATGAAAAACTGTTTTTT.

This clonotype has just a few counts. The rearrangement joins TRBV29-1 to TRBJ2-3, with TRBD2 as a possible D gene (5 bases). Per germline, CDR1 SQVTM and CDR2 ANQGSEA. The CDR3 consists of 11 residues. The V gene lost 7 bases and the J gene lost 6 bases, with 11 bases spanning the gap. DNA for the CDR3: TGCAGCGAGAGGGCAGACGATACGCAGTATTTT. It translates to CSERADDTQYF.

The DNA of the CDR3 is TGCAGTGCTAGGTCTCCGGGGTGGGAGACCCAGTACTTC. This translates into CSARSPGWETQYF. V and J are TRBV20-1 and TRBJ2-5, with a possible D match to TRBD2 (5 bases). The V gene lost 3 bases and the J gene lost 5 bases, with 13 bases spanning the gap. CDR1 is DFQATT and CDR2 is SNEGSKA in the germline V gene (reference sequence). There are 13 residues in the CDR3.

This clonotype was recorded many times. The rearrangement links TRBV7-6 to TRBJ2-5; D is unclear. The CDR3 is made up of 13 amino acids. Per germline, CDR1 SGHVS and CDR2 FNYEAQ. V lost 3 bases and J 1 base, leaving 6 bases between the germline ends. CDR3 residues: CASSFGFQETQYF. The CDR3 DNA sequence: TGTGCCAGCAGCTTCGGGTTCCAAGAGACCCAGTACTTC.

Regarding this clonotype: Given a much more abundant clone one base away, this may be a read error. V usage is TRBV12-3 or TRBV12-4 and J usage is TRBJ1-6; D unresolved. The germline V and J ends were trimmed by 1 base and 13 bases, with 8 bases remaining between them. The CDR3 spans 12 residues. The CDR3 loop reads CASSLGQDPLHF. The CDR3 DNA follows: TGTGCCAGCAGTTTAGGCCAGGATCCCCTCCACTTT.

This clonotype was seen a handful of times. The CDR3 coding sequence is TGTGCCAGTAGGAGGACAGCAACTAATGAAAAACTGTTTTTT. It is translated as CASRRTATNEKLFF. V is TRBV19 and J is TRBJ1-4; perhaps TRBD1 as D (6 bases). Trimming took off 6 bases at V and 0 bases at J, with 8 bases between the two ends. The CDR3 loop spans 14 amino acids. The germline V gene encodes CDR1 LNHDA and CDR2 SQIVND (reference sequence).

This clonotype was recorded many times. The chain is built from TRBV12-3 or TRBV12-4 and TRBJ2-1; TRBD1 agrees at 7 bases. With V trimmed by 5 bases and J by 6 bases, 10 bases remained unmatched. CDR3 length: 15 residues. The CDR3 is CASSLTGTARNEQFF. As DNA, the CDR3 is TGTGCCAGCAGTCTAACCGGGACAGCGCGCAATGAGCAGTTCTTC.

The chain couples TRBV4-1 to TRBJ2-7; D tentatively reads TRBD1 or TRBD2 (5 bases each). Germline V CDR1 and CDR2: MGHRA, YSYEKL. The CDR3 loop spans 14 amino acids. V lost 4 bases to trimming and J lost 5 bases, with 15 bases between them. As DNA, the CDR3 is TGCGCCAGCAGCCTCAGGGACCCTACTAACGAGCAGTACTTC. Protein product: CASSLRDPTNEQYF.

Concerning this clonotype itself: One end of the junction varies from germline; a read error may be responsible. The CDR3 is CASSSKGGTDTQYF. The CDR3 DNA reads as TGTGCCAGCAGCTCGAAGGGGGGCACAGATACGCAGTATTTT. The gene calls are TRBV5-3 and TRBJ2-3; maybe TRBD1 (6 bases). TRBV5-3 is identified as an open reading frame with a role that is uncertain. The CDR3 consists of 14 residues.